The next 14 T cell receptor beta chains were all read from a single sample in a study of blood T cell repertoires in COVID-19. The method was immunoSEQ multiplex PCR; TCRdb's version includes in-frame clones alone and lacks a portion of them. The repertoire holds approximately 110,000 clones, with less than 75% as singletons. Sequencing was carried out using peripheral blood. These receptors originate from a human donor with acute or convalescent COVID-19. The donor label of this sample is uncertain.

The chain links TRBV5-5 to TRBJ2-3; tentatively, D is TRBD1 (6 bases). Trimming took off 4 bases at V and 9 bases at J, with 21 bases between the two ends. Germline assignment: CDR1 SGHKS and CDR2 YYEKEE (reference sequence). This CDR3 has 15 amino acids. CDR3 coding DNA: TGTGCCAGCAGCCCGGACAGTCCTCCACAGAGGACGCAGTATTTT. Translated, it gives CASSPDSPPQRTQYF.

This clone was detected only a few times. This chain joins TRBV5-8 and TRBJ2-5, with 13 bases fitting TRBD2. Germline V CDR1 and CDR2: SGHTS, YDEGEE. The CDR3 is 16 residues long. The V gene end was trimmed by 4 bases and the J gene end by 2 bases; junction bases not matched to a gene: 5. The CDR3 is CASSPGLAGVQETQYF. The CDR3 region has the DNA TGTGCCAGCAGCCCAGGACTAGCGGGGGTGCAAGAGACCCAGTACTTC.

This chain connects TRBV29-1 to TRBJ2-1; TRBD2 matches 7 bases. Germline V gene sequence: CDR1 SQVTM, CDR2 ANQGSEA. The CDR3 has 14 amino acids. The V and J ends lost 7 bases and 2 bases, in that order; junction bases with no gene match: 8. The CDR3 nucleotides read TGCAGCGGGGCTTGGGGGGGACCCTACAATGAGCAGTTCTTC. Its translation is CSGAWGGPYNEQFF.

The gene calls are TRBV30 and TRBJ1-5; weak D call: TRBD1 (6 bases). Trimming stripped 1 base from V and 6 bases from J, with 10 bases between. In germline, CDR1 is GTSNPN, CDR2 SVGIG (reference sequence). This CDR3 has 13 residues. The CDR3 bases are TGTGCCTGGAGTGGGGGGGGGCTTCAGCCCCAGCATTTT. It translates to CAWSGGGLQPQHF.

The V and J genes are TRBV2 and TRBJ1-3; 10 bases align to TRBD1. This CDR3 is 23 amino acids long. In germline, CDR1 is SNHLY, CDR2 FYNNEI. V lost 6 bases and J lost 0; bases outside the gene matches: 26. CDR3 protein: CASSRTPLKWGTGVNLSGNTIYF. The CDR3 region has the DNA TGTGCCAGCAGCCGAACCCCGCTTAAATGGGGGACAGGGGTAAATCTCTCTGGAAACACCATATATTTT.

CDR3 amino acids: CASSPRRGGKETQYF. The DNA of the CDR3 is TGTGCCAGCAGTCCCCGCCGCGGAGGGAAAGAGACCCAGTACTTC. The chain employs TRBV7-9 and TRBJ2-5, with a weak D call TRBD2 (6 bases). The CDR3 has 15 residues. Trimming removed 6 bases at V and 3 bases at J, with 17 bases between. Germline CDR1 and CDR2: SEHNR and FQNEAQ (reference sequence).

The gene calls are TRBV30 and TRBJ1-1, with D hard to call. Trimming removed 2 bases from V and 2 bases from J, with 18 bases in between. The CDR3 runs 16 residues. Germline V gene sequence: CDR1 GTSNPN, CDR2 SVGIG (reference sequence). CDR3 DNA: TGTGCCTGGAGTTCGTTCCTCAGGATCTTTAACACTGAAGCTTTCTTT. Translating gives CAWSSFLRIFNTEAFF.

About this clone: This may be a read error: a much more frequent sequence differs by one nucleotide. The chain's CDR3 is CASSPGEIYGYTF. The CDR3 DNA sequence: TGTGCCAGCAGTCCCGGGGAAATCTATGGCTACACCTTC. The chain joins TRBV6-5 to TRBJ1-2; D call uncertain. Germline CDR1 is MNHEY and CDR2 is SVGAGI. This CDR3 has 13 residues. V was trimmed by 5 bases and J by 4 bases, leaving 11 bases between them.

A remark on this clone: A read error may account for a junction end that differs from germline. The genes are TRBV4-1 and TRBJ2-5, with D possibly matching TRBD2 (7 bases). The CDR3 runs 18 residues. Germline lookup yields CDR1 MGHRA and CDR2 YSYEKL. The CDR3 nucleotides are TGCGCCAGCAGCCAACTCCCCATGGGGGGGCTCCTCCAAAAGACCCAGTACTTC. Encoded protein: CASSQLPMGGLLQKTQYF.

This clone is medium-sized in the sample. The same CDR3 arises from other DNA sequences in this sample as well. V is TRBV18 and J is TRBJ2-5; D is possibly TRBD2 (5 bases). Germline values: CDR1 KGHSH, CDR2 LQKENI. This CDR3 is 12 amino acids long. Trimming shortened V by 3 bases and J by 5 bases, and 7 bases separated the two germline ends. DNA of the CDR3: TGTGCCAGCTCACCTACTAGGGAGACCCAGTACTTC. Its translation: CASSPTRETQYF.

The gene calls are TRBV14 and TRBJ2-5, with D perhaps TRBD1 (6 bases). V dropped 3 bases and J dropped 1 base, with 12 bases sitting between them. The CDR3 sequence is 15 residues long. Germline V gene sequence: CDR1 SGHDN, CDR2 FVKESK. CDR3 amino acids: CASSHQRQAQETQYF. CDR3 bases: TGTGCCAGCAGCCACCAACGACAGGCCCAAGAGACCCAGTACTTC.

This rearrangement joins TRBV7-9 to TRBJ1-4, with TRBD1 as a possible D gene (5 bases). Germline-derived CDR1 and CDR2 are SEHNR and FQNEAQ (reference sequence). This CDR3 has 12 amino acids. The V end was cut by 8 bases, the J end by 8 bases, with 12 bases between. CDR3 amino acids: CASDGTGEKLFF. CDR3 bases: TGTGCCAGCGACGGGACTGGAGAAAAACTGTTTTTT.

The CDR3 region is CASSLTGLNYEQYF. CDR3 nucleotide sequence: TGTGCCAGCAGTCTCACAGGGTTGAACTACGAGCAGTACTTC. V gene TRBV6-5 combines with J gene TRBJ2-7, with D possibly TRBD1 on 6 matching bases. The CDR3 runs 14 residues. V lost 5 bases and J 3 bases, leaving 14 bases between the germline ends. Germline V gene data show CDR1 as MNHEY and CDR2 as SVGAGI.

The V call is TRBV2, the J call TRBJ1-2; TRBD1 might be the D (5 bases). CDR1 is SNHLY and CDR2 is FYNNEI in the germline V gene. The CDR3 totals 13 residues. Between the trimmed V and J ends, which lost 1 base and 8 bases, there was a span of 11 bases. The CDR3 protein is CASSEGGRVGYTF. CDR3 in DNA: TGTGCCAGCAGTGAAGGGGGCAGGGTCGGCTACACCTTC.